The 11 T cell receptor beta chains below were found in one sample sequenced in a study of tissue T cells after allogeneic stem cell transplantation. Libraries were prepared by immunoSEQ multiplex PCR; TCRdb keeps only in-frame clonotypes and omits some of them. The sample lists 7,500 to 8,500 clones; roughly 49% were seen once. Specified time point: mouse harvest day 7 after allogeneic transplant. The graft held 10^6 splenic CD5+ T cells and 10^7 T-cell-depleted bone marrow cells. What was sequenced was gut tissue. These receptors were collected from a female BALB/c mouse given C57BL/6 T cells with graft-versus-host disease after an allogeneic hematopoietic cell transplant.

A word on this clone: Each gene name is a mouse one. With the read ending 1 residue before the CDR3 end, the germline J gene is used to fill in that end. The chain combines TRBV15 with TRBJ2-7, with unresolved D. V was trimmed by 2 bases and J by 0 bases, leaving 8 bases between them. The germline V gene has CDR1 SGHND and CDR2 FRSKSL. This CDR3 spans 14 amino acids. CDR3 DNA, as far as it was read: TGTGCCAGCAGTTTAACCGGGAGCTCCTATGAACAGTAC. Amino acid sequence: CASSLTGSSYEQY. The entire CDR3 protein reads CASSLTGSSYEQYF. Full variable domain (missing parts from reference TRBV15 and TRBJ2-7): DAGVTQTPRHEVAEKGQTIILKCEPVSGHNDLFWYRQTKIQGLELLSYFRSKSLMEDGGAFKDRFKAEMLNSSFSTLKIQPTEPKDSAVYLCASSLTGSSYEQYFGPGTRLTVL.

Regarding this clone: Gene and germline names: mouse. The read terminates 1 residue before the CDR3 end, so the remaining end is supplied by the germline J gene. The genes are TRBV13-3 and TRBJ1-2; 8 bases are a match to TRBD1. The CDR3 extends over 15 amino acids. The germline V gene has CDR1 NNHDY and CDR2 SYVADS. J was trimmed by 1 base and V by 5 bases; bases with no gene match: 7. CDR3 DNA (partial): TGTGCCAGCAGCGCCGGACAGGGTGGAAACTCCGACTACACC. Translated, it gives CASSAGQGGNSDYT. The entire CDR3 protein is CASSAGQGGNSDYTF.

As regards this clone: Gene names and germline refer to mouse. The CDR3 end is not reached by the read, which stops 1 residue before it; the germline J gene fills it in. This chain uses TRBV15 with TRBJ1-4; 7 bases align to TRBD1. V shed 5 bases and J 13 bases; nucleotides not matched to a gene: 4. Germline CDR1 is SGHND and CDR2 is FRSKSL. CDR3 size: 11 residues. The CDR3 spells CASSQGTELFF. The part of the CDR3 DNA that was read is TGTGCCAGCAGTCAGGGGACAGAATTATTT.

Worth noting for this clone: These gene names are mouse names. CDR3 sequence reads: CASSYRGGGTLYF. Incomplete CDR3 DNA: TGTGCCAGCAGCTACCGGGGGGGCGGCACCTTGTAC. J is TRBJ2-4 and V is TRBV4; 8 bases are shared with TRBD2. The read comes to an end 1 residue before the CDR3 does, leaving the germline J gene to fill in the end. Germline CDR1 LGHDT, CDR2 YNNKQL (reference sequence). This CDR3 region has 13 residues. After removal of 3 bases from V and 8 bases from J, the junction contained 4 bases not matched to a gene. The full variable domain, in which reference TRBV4 and TRBJ2-4 provide the parts outside the CDR3, is ETAVFQTPNYHVTQVGNEVSFNCKQTLGHDTMYWYKQDSKKLLKIMFSYNNKQLIVNETVPRRFSPQSSDKAHLNLRIKSVEPEDSAVYLCASSYRGGGTLYFGAGTRLSVL.

As for this clone: Genes here carry mouse names. The missing CDR3 end, 1 residue past where the read stops, is filled in from the germline J gene. V usage is TRBV26 and J usage is TRBJ2-1; D is possibly TRBD1 (5 bases). The CDR3 covers 15 residues. Trimming took off 0 bases at V and 7 bases at J, with 13 bases between the two ends. The germline V gene has CDR1 KGHPV and CDR2 FQNQEV (reference sequence). CDR3 loop: CASSLSGWEGAEQFF. The part of the CDR3 DNA that was read is TGTGCCAGCAGTCTGTCGGGATGGGAGGGGGCTGAGCAGTTC.

Concerning this clone itself: Mouse germline and gene names are used. This chain's CDR3 is CSSSQSPSQNTLYF. Incomplete CDR3 DNA: TGCTCCAGCAGTCAATCCCCAAGTCAAAACACCTTGTAC. The chain recombines TRBV23 with TRBJ2-4; the table's D call TRBD1 went unverified against the DNA. Sequencing ends 1 residue short of the CDR3 end; the germline J gene provides the rest. Looked up from germline, CDR1 is KGHTA and CDR2 is FQNQQP. The CDR3 spans 14 residues. Full variable domain (remainder filled in from reference TRBV23 and TRBJ2-4): DAAVTQKPRYLIKMKGQEAEMKCIPEKGHTAVFWYQQKQSKELKFLIYFQNQQPLDQIDMVKERFSAVCPSSSLCSLGIRTCEAEDSALYLCSSSQSPSQNTLYFGAGTRLSVL.

With regard to this clone: Gene names are the mouse ones. The CDR3 end falls 1 residue outside the read, so it is completed with the germline J gene. This chain joins TRBV14 and TRBJ2-1; 9 nucleotides agree with TRBD1. The germline gives CDR1 SGHDT, CDR2 FRDEAV. CDR3 length equals 14 residues. After removal of 6 bases from V and 2 bases from J, the junction contained 3 bases not matched to a gene. CDR3 sequence reads: CASIRDRDYAEQFF. The sequenced CDR3 bases are TGTGCCAGCATCCGGGACAGGGACTATGCTGAGCAGTTC.

This clone has only a few counts. Here the gene names and germline are mouse. The CDR3 end is not reached by the read, which stops 1 residue before it; the germline J gene fills it in. The chain joins TRBV26 to TRBJ1-6; D is undetermined. TRBJ1-6 falls under the ORF class, with uncertain function. Germline CDR1 and CDR2: KGHPV and FQNQEV (reference sequence). CDR3 length equals 13 residues. Trimming stripped 4 bases from V and 3 bases from J, with 4 bases between. The CDR3 here is CASSPSYNSPLYF. The part of the CDR3 DNA that was read is TGTGCCAGCAGTCCCAGCTATAATTCGCCCCTCTAC.

Points on this clone: Germline and genes here are mouse. With the read ending 1 residue before the CDR3 end, the germline J gene is used to fill in that end. The chain carries TRBV2 and TRBJ2-1; 7 positions agree with TRBD1. Germline loops: CDR1 LGHNA, CDR2 YSYQKL. This CDR3 spans 13 amino acids. The J segment lost 7 bases and the V segment lost 4 bases, leaving 4 bases of the junction unmatched. The DNA read from the CDR3 is TGTGCCAGCAGCCTCGACAGGGCCGCTGAGCAGTTC. Translation: CASSLDRAAEQF. The full CDR3 reads CASSLDRAAEQFF.

This clone was counted a single time. The genes and germline here are from mouse. The CDR3 end is not reached by the read, which stops 1 residue before it; the germline J gene fills it in. This chain connects TRBV3 to TRBJ2-4; the match to TRBD2 covers 10 bases. The length of the CDR3 is 14 residues. After removal of 4 bases from V and 6 bases from J, the junction contained 4 bases not matched to a gene. Germline assignment: CDR1 SNHLY and CDR2 FYNGKV (reference sequence). CDR3 amino acids: CASSSGTGANTLYF. The CDR3 bases that were read are TGTGCCAGCAGCTCCGGGACTGGGGCCAACACCTTGTAC.

Concerning this clone: The germline and genes are mouse ones. The CDR3 end falls 1 residue outside the read, so it is completed with the germline J gene. The chain links TRBV1 to TRBJ1-6, with D perhaps matching TRBD1 (5 bases). TRBJ1-6 is sorted into the ORF group, with uncertain function. The germline gives CDR1 NSQYPW, CDR2 LRSPGD (reference sequence). The V end lost 1 base, the J end lost 5 bases, and 9 bases lay between the germline ends. The CDR3 contains 15 residues. The part of the CDR3 DNA that was read is TGCACCTGCAGTGCAGGGGTGGGGCATAATTCGCCCCTCTAC. Translated: CTCSAGVGHNSPLY. The entire CDR3 protein reads CTCSAGVGHNSPLYF.